Shown below are 9 T cell receptor beta chains from a single sample sequenced in a study. One entry per CDR3 protein, called by TCRdb with MiXCR from the RT-PCR reads. The table has about 680,000 distinct CDR3 sequences, around 14% seen once. The sample comprised memory CD4+ T cells from blood. Every receptor here comes from a female donor in good health, serving as a healthy control.

This clonotype was seen at least ten times. CDR3 sequence: CASSYGQGSTDTQYF. In DNA form, the CDR3 reads TGTGCCAGCAGTTACGGACAGGGAAGCACAGATACGCAGTATTTT. The chain is built from TRBV6-6 and TRBJ2-3; TRBD1 agrees at 8 bases. Trimming cost V 2 bases and J 0 bases; bases outside gene matches: 1. The germline gives CDR1 MNHNY, CDR2 SVGAGI (reference sequence). The CDR3 has 15 amino acids.

Here the CDR3 reads CASSSGPLGGQYF. CDR3 nucleotide sequence: TGTGCCAGCAGTTCGGGACCCCTCGGCGGGCAGTATTTT. This chain joins TRBV27 and TRBJ2-3; D may be TRBD1 or TRBD2 (5 bases each). The V gene's germline CDR1 is MNHEY and CDR2 SMNVEV (reference sequence). The CDR3 sequence is 13 residues long. Trimming took 4 bases from V and 11 from J, leaving 16 bases between them.

This clonotype was recorded many times. The genes are TRBV12-3 or TRBV12-4 and TRBJ2-2; unclear D gene. V dropped 6 bases and J dropped 5 bases, with 13 bases sitting between them. The CDR3 consists of 14 residues. CDR3 sequence: CASSPVVGTGELFF. In DNA, the CDR3 is TGTGCCAGCAGCCCAGTGGTCGGGACCGGGGAGCTGTTTTTT.

J is TRBJ2-5 and V is TRBV5-1; 10 positions match TRBD1. Trimming removed 7 bases from V and 5 bases from J; junction bases left unmatched: 11. Germline CDR1 and CDR2: SGHRS and YFSETQ. This CDR3 is 15 amino acids long. The CDR3 loop reads CASADGTGVWETQYF. The CDR3 nucleotides are TGCGCCAGCGCCGACGGGACAGGGGTTTGGGAGACCCAGTACTTC.

A few counts support this clonotype. A junction boundary mismatches the germline segment, possibly from a read error. This rearrangement joins TRBV7-7 to TRBJ1-3, with a tentative D call TRBD1 (6 bases). CDR1 and CDR2 from the germline V gene are SSHAT and FNYEAQ (reference sequence). This CDR3 is built from 14 residues. In nucleotides, the CDR3 is TGTGCTAGCAGCCCAACAGGGAAAGGAAACACCATATATTTT. Amino acids: CASSPTGKGNTIYF.

This clonotype was counted ten times or more. The genes are TRBV5-5 and TRBJ1-2, with D unresolved. This CDR3 comprises 15 residues. Trimming cost V 2 bases and J 6 bases, with 17 bases left between them. CDR1 SGHKS and CDR2 YYEKEE come from the germline V gene (reference sequence). In DNA form, the CDR3 reads TGTGCCAGCAGCTTCCAGCTCACCATTACAGATGGCTACACCTTC. Translation gives CASSFQLTITDGYTF.

This sequence joins TRBV10-3 and TRBJ2-6; D is possibly TRBD1 (7 bases). CDR1 and CDR2 (germline): ENHRY, SYGVKD. This CDR3 is 17 amino acids long. V was cut by 0 bases and J by 4 bases, with 13 bases left in between. CDR3 nucleotides: TGTGCCATCAGTGAGTCCGGCGGAGGGGGCGGGGCCAACGTCCTGACTTTC. It specifies CAISESGGGGGANVLTF.

This clonotype was detected a few times. This chain joins TRBV12-3 or TRBV12-4 and TRBJ2-5; no clear D gene. The length of the CDR3 is 11 residues. Trimming shortened V by 6 bases and J by 4 bases, and 6 bases separated the two germline ends. The CDR3 region has the DNA TGTGCCAGCAGGCAACGAGAGACCCAGTACTTC. Its protein product is CASRQRETQYF.

This clonotype came up many times. The V and J genes are TRBV20-1 and TRBJ1-4, with TRBD1 matching over 7 bases. The CDR3 totals 13 residues. Losses at the gene ends were 4 bases for V and 8 bases for J; bases not matched to a gene: 7. Germline CDR1 reads DFQATT; CDR2 reads SNEGSKA (reference sequence). The CDR3 loop is CSATDRDGEKLFF. The CDR3 DNA sequence: TGCAGTGCTACAGACAGGGACGGAGAAAAACTGTTTTTT.